Listed below are T cell receptor beta chains from one sample, sequenced in a study of OX40 agonist ivuxolimab in advanced cancers. Profiled with immunoSEQ multiplex PCR; TCRdb holds only in-frame clones, not every one. The sample lists 87,000 or so clones, about 86% occurring once. The starting material was CD4+ or CD8+ T cells sorted from blood, obtained in a trial of the OX40 agonist ivuxolimab. The receptor set was obtained from an adult with an advanced solid tumor such as melanoma, head and neck, liver or kidney cancer. Both conserved end residues are part of each CDR3.

v_call cdr3_aa
TRBV27 CASKSPGGSNTEAFF
TRBV5-4 CASSLGGAGEEKLFF
TRBV7-2 CASSWTVVSNTGELFF
TRBV7-2 CASSLGAYYTDTQYF
TRBV11-3 CASSFLSDTGELFF
TRBV12-5 CASGSGLAGTGELFF
TRBV7-2 CASSPRLAKNIQYF
TRBV6-4 CASSDPREVGTGELFF
TRBV2 CASRSGGYEKYF
TRBV19 CASSTHRPGDRGYTDTQYF
TRBV11-2 CASSLDHGRGAVGHRTQYF
TRBV4-1 CASSRRTGGIGTNEKLFF
TRBV5-6 CASSSDRGAYEQYF
TRBV2 CASSRQGTEAFF
TRBV5-1 CASSLVKGGGDTQYF
TRBV5-1 CASSIRDRASGEAFF
TRBV7-6 CASSLPGGEQYF
TRBV5-1 CASSLLDSSYEQYF
TRBV2 CASSQGTGGNSPLHF
TRBV9 CASSVRGGGTDTQYF
TRBV2 CASSDGQDYGYTF
TRBV7-2 CASSLSGVNGYTF
TRBV9 CASSSRDRVHEQYF
TRBV23-1 CASSHYRDRVNTEAFF
TRBV19 CASSQRQRQPQHF
TRBV5-4 CASSPGTPNSYEQYF
TRBV11-2 CASSFPGELFF
TRBV19 CASSILGQGSETQYF
TRBV7-2 CASSLEAGVVPEAFF
TRBV5-6 CASSSRDSNTEAFF
TRBV7-3 CASSRRGRDTEAFF
TRBV5-1 CASSLGQGRYNEQFF
TRBV12-5 CASGLSYVTYEQYF
TRBV29-1 CSASWGRNTEAFF
TRBV20-1 CSAAEVGYTF
TRBV5-1 CASSKEATNEKLFF
TRBV4-1 CASSQEGRSETQYF
TRBV5-5 CASSDFRTGNTDTQYF
TRBV25-1 CASSEAANYGYTF
TRBV5-4 CASSSGTSDTDTQYF
TRBV23-1 CATPPSAGIFTYEQYF
TRBV18 CASSPTGVRTGELFF
TRBV18 CASSPPTGLGEQYF
TRBV19 CASSNSHISGANVLTF
TRBV5-6 CASSLTTGNQPQHF
TRBV19 CASSPRGRRPSGGADEQYF
TRBV7-2 CASNPDRGWGNEQFF
TRBV18 CASSPPQTPSKNIQYF
TRBV19 CASSSTGANQPQHF